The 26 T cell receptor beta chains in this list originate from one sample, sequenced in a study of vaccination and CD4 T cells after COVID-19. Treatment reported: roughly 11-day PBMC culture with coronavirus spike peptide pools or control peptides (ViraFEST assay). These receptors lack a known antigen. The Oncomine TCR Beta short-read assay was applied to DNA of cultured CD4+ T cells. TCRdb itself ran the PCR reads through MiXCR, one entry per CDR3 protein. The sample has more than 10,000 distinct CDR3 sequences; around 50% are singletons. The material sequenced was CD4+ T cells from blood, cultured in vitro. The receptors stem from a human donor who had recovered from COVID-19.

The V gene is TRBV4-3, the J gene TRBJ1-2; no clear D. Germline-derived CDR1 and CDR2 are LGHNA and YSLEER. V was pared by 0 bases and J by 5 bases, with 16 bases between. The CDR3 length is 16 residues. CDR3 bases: TGCGCCAGCAGCCAAGAGAGGACGGTCTATTCATATGGCTACACCTTC. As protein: CASSQERTVYSYGYTF.

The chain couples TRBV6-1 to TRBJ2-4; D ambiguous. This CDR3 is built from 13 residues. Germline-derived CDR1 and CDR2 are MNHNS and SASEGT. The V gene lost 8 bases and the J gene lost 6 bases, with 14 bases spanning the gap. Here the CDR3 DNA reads TGTGCCAGCTCCCCGGCTGGCGGAAACATTCAGTACTTC. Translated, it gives CASSPAGGNIQYF.

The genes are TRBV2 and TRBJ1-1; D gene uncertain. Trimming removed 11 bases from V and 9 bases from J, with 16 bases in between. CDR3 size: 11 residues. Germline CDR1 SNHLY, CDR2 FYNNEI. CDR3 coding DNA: TGTGCCCTCAAAGGTTGGCAGCAAGCTTTCTTT. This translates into CALKGWQQAFF.

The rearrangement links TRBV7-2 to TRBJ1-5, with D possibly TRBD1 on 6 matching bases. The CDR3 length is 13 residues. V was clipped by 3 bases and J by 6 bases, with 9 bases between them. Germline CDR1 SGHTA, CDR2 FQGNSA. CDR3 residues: CASSFGRGQPQHF. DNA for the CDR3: TGTGCCAGCAGCTTTGGCAGGGGTCAGCCCCAGCATTTT.

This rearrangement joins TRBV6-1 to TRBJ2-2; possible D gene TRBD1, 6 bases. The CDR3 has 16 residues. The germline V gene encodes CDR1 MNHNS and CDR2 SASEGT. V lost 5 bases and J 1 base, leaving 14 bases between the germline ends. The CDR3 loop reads CASSRLRDKNTGELFF. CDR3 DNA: TGTGCCAGCAGTCGCCTCCGGGACAAGAACACCGGGGAGCTGTTTTTT.

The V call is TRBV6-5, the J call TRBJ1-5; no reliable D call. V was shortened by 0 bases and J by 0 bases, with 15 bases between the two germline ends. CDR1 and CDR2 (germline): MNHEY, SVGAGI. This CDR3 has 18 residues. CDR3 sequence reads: CASSYSVRERYSNQPQHF. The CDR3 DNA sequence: TGTGCCAGCAGTTACTCGGTAAGGGAGCGTTATAGCAATCAGCCCCAGCATTTT.

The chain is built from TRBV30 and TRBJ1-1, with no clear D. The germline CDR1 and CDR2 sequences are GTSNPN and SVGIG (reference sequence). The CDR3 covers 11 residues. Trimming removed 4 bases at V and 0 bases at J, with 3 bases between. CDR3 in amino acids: CAWNMNTEAFF. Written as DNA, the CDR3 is TGTGCCTGGAATATGAACACTGAAGCTTTCTTT.

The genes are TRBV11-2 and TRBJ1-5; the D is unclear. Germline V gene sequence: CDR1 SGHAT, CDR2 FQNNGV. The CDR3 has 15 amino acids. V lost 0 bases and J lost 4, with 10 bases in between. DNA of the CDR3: TGTGCCAGCAGCTTAGACCGGGGTGGGAATCAGCCCCAGCATTTT. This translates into CASSLDRGGNQPQHF. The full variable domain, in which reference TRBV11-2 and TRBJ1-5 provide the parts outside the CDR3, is EAGVAQSPRYKIIEKRQSVAFWCNPISGHATLYWYQQILGQGPKLLIQFQNNGVVDDSQLPKDRFSAERLKGVDSTLKIQPAKLEDSAVYLCASSLDRGGNQPQHFGDGTRLSIL.

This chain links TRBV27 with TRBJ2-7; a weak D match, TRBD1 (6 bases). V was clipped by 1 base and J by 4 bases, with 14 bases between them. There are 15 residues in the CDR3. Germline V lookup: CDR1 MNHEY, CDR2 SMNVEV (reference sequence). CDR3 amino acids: CASSLLGVRGYEQYF. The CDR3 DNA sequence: TGTGCCAGCAGTTTATTAGGTGTCAGGGGATACGAGCAGTACTTC.

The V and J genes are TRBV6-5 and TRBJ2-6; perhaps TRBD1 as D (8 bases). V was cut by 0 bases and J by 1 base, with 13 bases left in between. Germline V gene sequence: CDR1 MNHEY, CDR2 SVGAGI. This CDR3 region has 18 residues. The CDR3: CASSYSNRGGSGANVLTF. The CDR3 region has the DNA TGTGCCAGCAGTTACTCAAACAGGGGGGGTTCTGGGGCCAACGTCCTGACTTTC.

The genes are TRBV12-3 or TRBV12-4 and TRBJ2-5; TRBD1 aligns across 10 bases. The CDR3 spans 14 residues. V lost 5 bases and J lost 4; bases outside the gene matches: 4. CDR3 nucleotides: TGTGCCAGCAGTACGACAGGGGGCGTAGAGACCCAGTACTTC. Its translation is CASSTTGGVETQYF.

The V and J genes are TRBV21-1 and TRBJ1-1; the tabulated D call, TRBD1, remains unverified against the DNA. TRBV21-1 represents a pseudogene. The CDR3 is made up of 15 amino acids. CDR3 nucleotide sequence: TGTGCCAGCAGCACCAGGACAGGGTTGAACACTGAAGCTTTCTTT. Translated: CASSTRTGLNTEAFF.

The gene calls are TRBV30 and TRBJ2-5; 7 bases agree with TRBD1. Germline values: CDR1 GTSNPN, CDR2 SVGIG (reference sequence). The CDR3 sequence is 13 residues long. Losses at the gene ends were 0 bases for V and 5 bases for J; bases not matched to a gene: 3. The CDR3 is CAWSVQQGETQYF. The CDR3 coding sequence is TGTGCCTGGAGTGTACAACAGGGGGAGACCCAGTACTTC.

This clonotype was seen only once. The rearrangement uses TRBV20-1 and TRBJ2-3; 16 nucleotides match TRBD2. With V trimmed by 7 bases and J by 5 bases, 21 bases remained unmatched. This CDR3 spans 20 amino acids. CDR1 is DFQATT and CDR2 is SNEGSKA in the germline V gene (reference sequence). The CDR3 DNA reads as TGCAGTGTCCCTCTGAGGGCTAAGGGACTAGCGGGAGGGCCCGTAGATACGCAGTATTTT. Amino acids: CSVPLRAKGLAGGPVDTQYF.

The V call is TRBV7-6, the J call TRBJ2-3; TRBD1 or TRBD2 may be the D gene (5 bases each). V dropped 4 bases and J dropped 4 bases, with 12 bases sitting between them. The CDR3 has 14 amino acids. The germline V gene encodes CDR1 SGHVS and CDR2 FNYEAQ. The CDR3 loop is CASSSMGPPDTQYF. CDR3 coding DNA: TGTGCCAGCAGCTCTATGGGACCGCCAGATACGCAGTATTTT.

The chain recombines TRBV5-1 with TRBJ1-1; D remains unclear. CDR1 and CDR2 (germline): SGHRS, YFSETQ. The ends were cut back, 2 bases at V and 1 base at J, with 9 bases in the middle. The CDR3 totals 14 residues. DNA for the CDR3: TGCGCCAGCAGCTTTAGGCCAGAGAACACTGAAGCTTTCTTT. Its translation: CASSFRPENTEAFF.

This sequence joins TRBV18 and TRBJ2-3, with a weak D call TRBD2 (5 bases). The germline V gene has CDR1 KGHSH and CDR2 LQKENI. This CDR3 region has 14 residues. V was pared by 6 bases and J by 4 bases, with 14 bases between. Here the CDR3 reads CASSQERRSDTQYF. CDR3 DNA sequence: TGTGCCAGCTCGCAGGAGCGGAGATCAGATACGCAGTATTTT.

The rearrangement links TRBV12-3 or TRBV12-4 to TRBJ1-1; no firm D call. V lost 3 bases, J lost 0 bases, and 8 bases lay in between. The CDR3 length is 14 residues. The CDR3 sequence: CASSFSAMNTEAFF. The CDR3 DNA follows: TGTGCCAGCAGTTTCAGTGCGATGAACACTGAAGCTTTCTTT.

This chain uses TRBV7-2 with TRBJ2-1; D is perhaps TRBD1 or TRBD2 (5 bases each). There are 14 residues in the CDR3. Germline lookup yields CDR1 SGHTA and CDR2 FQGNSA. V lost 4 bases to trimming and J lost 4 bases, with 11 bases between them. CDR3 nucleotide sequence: TGTGCCAGCAGCTCCGGGACGACGTACAATGAGCAGTTCTTC. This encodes CASSSGTTYNEQFF. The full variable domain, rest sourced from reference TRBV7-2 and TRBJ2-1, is GAGVSQSPSNKVTEKGKDVELRCDPISGHTALYWYRQSLGQGLEFLIYFQGNSAPDKSGLPSDRFSAERTGGSVSTLTIQRTQQEDSAVYLCASSSGTTYNEQFFGPGTRLTVL.

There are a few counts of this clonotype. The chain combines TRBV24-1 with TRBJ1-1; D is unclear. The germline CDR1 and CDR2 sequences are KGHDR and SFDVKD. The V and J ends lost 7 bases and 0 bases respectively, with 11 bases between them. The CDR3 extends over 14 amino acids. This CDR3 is CATRTNALNTEAFF. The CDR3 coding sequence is TGTGCCACCAGGACTAACGCTCTGAACACTGAAGCTTTCTTT.

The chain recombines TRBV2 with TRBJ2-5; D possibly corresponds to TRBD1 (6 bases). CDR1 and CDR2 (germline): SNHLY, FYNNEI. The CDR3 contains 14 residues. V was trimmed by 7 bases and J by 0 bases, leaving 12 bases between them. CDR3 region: CASILQGNQETQYF. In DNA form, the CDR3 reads TGTGCCAGCATTTTACAGGGAAACCAAGAGACCCAGTACTTC.

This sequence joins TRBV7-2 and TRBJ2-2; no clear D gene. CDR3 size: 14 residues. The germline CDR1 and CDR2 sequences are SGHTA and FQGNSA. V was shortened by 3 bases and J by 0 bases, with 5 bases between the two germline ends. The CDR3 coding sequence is TGTGCCAGCAGCTTCAACGCGAACACCGGGGAGCTGTTTTTT. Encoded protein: CASSFNANTGELFF.

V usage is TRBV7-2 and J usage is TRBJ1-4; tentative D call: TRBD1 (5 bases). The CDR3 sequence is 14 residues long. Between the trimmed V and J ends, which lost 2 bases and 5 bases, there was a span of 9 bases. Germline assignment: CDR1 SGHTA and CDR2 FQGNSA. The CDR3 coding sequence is TGTGCCAGCAGCTTATGGGGCCGAAATGAAAAACTGTTTTTT. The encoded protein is CASSLWGRNEKLFF.

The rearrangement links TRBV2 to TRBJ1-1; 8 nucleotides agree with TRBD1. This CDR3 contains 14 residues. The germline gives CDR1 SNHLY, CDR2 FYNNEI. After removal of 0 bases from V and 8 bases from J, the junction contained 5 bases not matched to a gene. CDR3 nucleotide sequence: TGTGCCAGCAGTGAAGCATGGCAGGGGGCGGAAGCTTTCTTT. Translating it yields CASSEAWQGAEAFF.

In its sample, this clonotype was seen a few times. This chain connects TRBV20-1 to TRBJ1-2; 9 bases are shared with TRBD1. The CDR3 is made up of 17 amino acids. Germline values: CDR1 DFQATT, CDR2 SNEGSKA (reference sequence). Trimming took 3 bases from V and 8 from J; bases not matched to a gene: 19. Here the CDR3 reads CSASPAGGLATGGGYTF. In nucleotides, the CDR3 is TGCAGTGCTAGTCCCGCGGGGGGACTCGCGACAGGGGGGGGCTACACCTTC.

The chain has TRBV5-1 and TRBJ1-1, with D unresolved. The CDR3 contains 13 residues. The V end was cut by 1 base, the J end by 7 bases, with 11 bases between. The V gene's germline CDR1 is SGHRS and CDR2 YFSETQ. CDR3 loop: CASSLCESCEAFF. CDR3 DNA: TGCGCCAGCAGCTTGTGTGAAAGCTGTGAAGCTTTCTTT.